This section outlines one T cell receptor (beta chain) sequence together with its context. The antigen it recognizes is unknown. No base quality values were provided; no much bigger clone lies one nucleotide off. High-throughput TCR beta sequencing profiled peripheral blood CD8+ and CD4+ T cells from healthy donors, Susac syndrome patients and multiple sclerosis patients. The multiple sclerosis controls were treatment-naive patients whose relapsing-remitting disease, either stable or active, fulfilled the revised McDonald criteria. Bulk CD8+ and CD4+ T cells were purified by magnetic negative isolation, whereas CD8+ TEMRA cells were enriched by FACS. Blood was collected in EDTA tubes and processed within 24 hours, with PBMCs isolated through density gradient centrifugation. PBMCs intended for TCR sequencing were cryopreserved in liquid nitrogen and were subsequently thawed in a 37 degrees C water bath. A purity of at least 90% was achieved for sorted or isolated CD4+, CD8+ and CD8+ TEMRA cells.

This sample stems from a study of CD8 T cells in Susac syndrome (dated by TCRdb to the late 2010s). Background for the entire study: Whether CD8+ T cell activation and differentiation in Susac syndrome was antigen driven was tested using repertoire sequencing. The clonality of the CD8+ T cell repertoire was compared across 11 to 12 healthy donors, around 14 Susac syndrome patients and about 15 multiple sclerosis patients.

From a lookup of the germline V gene (reference sequence), CDR1 and CDR2 are MNHEY and SMNVEV. The CDR3 runs 12 amino acids, cysteine and phenylalanine included. The kept DNA is CDR3 alone, 36 bases in frame from the first base. Between the V and J ends, shortened by 7 bases and 6 bases respectively, the junction contains 12 bases. Overall results and qualifications from the work: The study acknowledged that relatively few individuals were included in the TCR sequencing and HLA analysis.

RNA was extracted using the RNeasy kit, and about 0.45 to 1 ug of the RNA was reverse transcribed with random hexamers. The immunoSEQ multiplex PCR assay, which covers 54 Vbeta and 13 Jbeta segments, was used to amplify TCR beta CDR3 regions. PCR amplification bias was corrected using a synthetic template baseline for primer optimization and computational correction. As for how the authors treated the data: Only productive sequences were kept, with reads annotated to V, D and J genes according to IMGT and analyzed in immunoSEQ Analyzer. Clonality was computed as one minus Shannon entropy normalized by log2 of the number of productive unique sequences. For each patient and control, public and private clones were evaluated among the 100 most prevalent clones. Susac-specific clones were defined as absent from healthy and MS cohorts, 1052 published viral clones and other ImmuneACCESS disease sequences. Using fastp at Q25 and MiXCR, TCRdb reprocessed the public reads and kept productive beta chains. Under each unique CDR3 protein, matching rows form one entry showing the most common genes and DNA. The V and J calls, along with clone size, are taken from TCRdb and not from the paper's own processing. In this sample the table shows a few hundred thousand distinct CDR3 sequences, roughly 85% of which occur a single time. The top ten clones comprise approximately 0.2% of the sample.

The sequence is built from TRBV27 and TRBJ1-1; the D gene cannot be resolved reliably. The source is a human donor with multiple sclerosis. The sequenced sample was CD8+ T cells from PBMCs. The CDR3 region reads CASTNYLAEAFF. The DNA sequence follows: TGTGCCAGCACAAATTACTTGGCTGAAGCTTTCTTT.